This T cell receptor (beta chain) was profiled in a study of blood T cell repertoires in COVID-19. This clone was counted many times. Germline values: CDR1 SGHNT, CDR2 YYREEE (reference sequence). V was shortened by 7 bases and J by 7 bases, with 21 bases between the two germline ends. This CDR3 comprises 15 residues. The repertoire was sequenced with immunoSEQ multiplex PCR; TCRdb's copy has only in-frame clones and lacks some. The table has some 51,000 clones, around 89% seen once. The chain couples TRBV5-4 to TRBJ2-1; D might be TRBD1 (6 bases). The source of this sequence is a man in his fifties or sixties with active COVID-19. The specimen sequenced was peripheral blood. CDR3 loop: CASAHHRDTRNEQFF. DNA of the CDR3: TGTGCCAGCGCTCACCACCGGGACACCAGGAATGAGCAGTTCTTC.